This TCR beta chain was sequenced for a study of blood T cell repertoires in COVID-19. As for the study in general: Specimens from acute and convalescent COVID-19 originated in the United States, Italy and Spain. The cDNA or gDNA used as material had been derived from T cells, B-cell-depleted T cells, or PBMCs.

The method was immunoSEQ multiplex PCR; TCRdb's version includes in-frame clones alone and lacks a portion of them. The sample includes 250,000 to 300,000 clones, 85% to 90% of them seen just once. Germline-derived CDR1 and CDR2 are SGDLS and YYNGEE. The ends were cut back, 2 bases at V and 0 bases at J, with 10 bases in the middle. The CDR3 spans 15 residues. Patients of the Seattle cohort, enrolled during active infection, were followed longitudinally. J is TRBJ2-3 and V is TRBV9; D unresolved. This TCR was recovered from a woman aged 45 to 65 with COVID-19, enrolled during active disease. The source material was peripheral blood. CDR3 coding DNA: TGTGCCAGCAGCGTTAACGGGTTTAGCACAGATACGCAGTATTTT. It yields the protein CASSVNGFSTDTQYF.